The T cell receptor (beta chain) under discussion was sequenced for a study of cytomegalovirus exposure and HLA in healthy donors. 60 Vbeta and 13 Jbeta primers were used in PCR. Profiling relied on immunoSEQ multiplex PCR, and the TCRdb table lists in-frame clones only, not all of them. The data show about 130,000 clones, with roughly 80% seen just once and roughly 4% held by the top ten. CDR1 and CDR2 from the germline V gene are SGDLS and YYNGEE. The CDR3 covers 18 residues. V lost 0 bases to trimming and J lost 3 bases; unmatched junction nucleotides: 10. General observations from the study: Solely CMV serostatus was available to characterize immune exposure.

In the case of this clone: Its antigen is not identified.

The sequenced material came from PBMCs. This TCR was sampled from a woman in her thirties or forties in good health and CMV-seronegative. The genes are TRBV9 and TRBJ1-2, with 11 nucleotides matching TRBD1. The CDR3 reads CASSVGSGQGARDYGYTF. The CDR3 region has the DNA TGTGCCAGCAGCGTAGGATCCGGACAGGGGGCGCGCGACTATGGCTACACCTTC.